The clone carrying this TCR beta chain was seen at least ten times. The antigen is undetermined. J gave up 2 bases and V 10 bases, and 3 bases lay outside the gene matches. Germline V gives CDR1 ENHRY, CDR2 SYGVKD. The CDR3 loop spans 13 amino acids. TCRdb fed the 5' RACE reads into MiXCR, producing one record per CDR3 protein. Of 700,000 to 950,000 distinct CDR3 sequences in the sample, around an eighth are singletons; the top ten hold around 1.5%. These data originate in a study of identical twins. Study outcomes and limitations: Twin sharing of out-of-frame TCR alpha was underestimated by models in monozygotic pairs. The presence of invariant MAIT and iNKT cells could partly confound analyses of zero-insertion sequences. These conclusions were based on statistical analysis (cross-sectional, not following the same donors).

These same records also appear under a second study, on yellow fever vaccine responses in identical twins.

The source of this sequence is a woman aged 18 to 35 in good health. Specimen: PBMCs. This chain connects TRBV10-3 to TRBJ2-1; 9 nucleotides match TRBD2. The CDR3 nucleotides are TGTGCCAGCAGCGGGGGGCCCTACAATGAGCAGTTCTTC. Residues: CASSGGPYNEQFF.